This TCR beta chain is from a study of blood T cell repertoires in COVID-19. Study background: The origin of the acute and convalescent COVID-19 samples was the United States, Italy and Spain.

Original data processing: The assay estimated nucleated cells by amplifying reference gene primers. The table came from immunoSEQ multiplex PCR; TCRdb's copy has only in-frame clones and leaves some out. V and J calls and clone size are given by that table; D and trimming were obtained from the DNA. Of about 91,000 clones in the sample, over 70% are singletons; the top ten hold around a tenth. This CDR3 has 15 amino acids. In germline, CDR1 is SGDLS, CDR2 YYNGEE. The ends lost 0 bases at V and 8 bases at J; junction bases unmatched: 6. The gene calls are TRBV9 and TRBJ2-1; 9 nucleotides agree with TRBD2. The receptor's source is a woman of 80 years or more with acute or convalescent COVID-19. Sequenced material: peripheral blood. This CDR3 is CASSVGGRGGYEQFF. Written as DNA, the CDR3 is TGTGCCAGCAGCGTAGGCGGGAGGGGTGGGTATGAGCAGTTCTTC.